A selection of T cell receptor beta chains follows, all from one sample in a study of cytotoxic CD8 clonotypes in ibrutinib-treated CLL. Using immunoSEQ multiplex PCR, the repertoire was profiled, and TCRdb retains in-frame clones only, with some absent. The sample consists of roughly 160,000 clones, more than 80% of them appearing once. This specimen was PBMCs, taken after 24 months of ibrutinib treatment. The source of these receptors is a human donor with chronic lymphocytic leukemia. Each CDR3 is given with its conserved first and last residue. Each record gives: V gene, D gene, J gene, clone size, CDR3 protein, CDR3 DNA. The D gene is left open where the match is weak. Where a row states a size, it is once, few, many or the class of an expanded clone; other rows omit it.

V: TRBV5-1; D: TRBD1; J: TRBJ2-7; size: NA; CDR3: CASSLMDRGLGEQYF; DNA: TGCGCCAGCAGCTTAATGGACAGGGGCCTCGGTGAGCAGTACTTC
V: TRBV6-5; D: NA; J: TRBJ1-6; size: few; CDR3: CASSTTPRGNSPLHF; DNA: TGTGCCAGCAGCACCACTCCCCGGGGCAATTCACCCCTCCACTTT
V: TRBV30; D: NA; J: TRBJ1-5; size: NA; CDR3: CAWSVGGGQPQHF; DNA: TGTGCCTGGAGCGTCGGGGGGGGGCAGCCCCAGCATTTT
V: TRBV18; D: TRBD1; J: TRBJ1-2; size: once; CDR3: CASSPRDRDRVNYGYTF; DNA: TGTGCCAGCTCACCACGGGACCGGGACAGGGTTAACTATGGCTACACCTTC
V: TRBV5-1; D: NA; J: TRBJ1-2; size: NA; CDR3: CASSLEGGSGYTF; DNA: TGCGCCAGCAGCTTGGAGGGGGGAAGTGGCTACACCTTC
V: TRBV4-3; D: NA; J: TRBJ2-6; size: NA; CDR3: CASSQGRSSGANVLTF; DNA: TGCGCCAGCAGCCAGGGACGCTCCTCTGGGGCCAACGTCCTGACTTTC
V: TRBV28; D: NA; J: TRBJ2-1; size: NA; CDR3: CASSFVEPGQFF; DNA: TGTGCCAGCAGTTTTGTAGAGCCCGGGCAGTTCTTC
V: TRBV7-9; D: TRBD2; J: TRBJ2-3; size: NA; CDR3: CASSSPGLAGASTDTQYF; DNA: TGTGCCAGCAGCTCCCCGGGACTAGCGGGGGCTAGCACAGATACGCAGTATTTT
V: TRBV7-8; D: NA; J: TRBJ2-7; size: NA; CDR3: CASSLGQSDEQYF; DNA: TGTGCCAGCAGCTTGGGGCAGAGCGACGAGCAGTACTTC
V: TRBV4-2; D: TRBD1; J: TRBJ1-1; size: NA; CDR3: CASSQDIQGRQRAFF; DNA: TGTGCCAGCAGCCAAGACATACAGGGGCGGCAAAGGGCTTTCTTT
V: TRBV27; D: NA; J: TRBJ1-5; size: NA; CDR3: CASSLRGNQPQHF; DNA: TGTGCCAGCAGTTTACGGGGCAATCAGCCCCAGCATTTT
V: TRBV7-3; D: NA; J: TRBJ2-2; size: NA; CDR3: CASTTGTAGELFF; DNA: TGTGCCAGTACGACCGGAACGGCCGGGGAGCTGTTTTTT
V: TRBV7-2; D: NA; J: TRBJ2-1; size: NA; CDR3: CAISPVWRYNEQFF; DNA: TGTGCCATCTCACCGGTATGGCGCTACAATGAGCAGTTCTTC
V: TRBV15; D: NA; J: TRBJ1-4; size: NA; CDR3: CATSSNLIPNEKLFF; DNA: TGTGCCACCAGCAGTAACCTCATCCCTAATGAAAAACTGTTTTTT
V: TRBV30; D: NA; J: TRBJ2-5; size: NA; CDR3: CAWSSYRVETQYF; DNA: TGTGCCTGGAGTTCCTACAGGGTGGAGACCCAGTACTTC
V: TRBV19; D: NA; J: TRBJ2-7; size: NA; CDR3: CASSIPGPYEQYF; DNA: TGTGCCAGTAGTATCCCGGGACCCTACGAGCAGTACTTC
V: TRBV6-1; D: NA; J: TRBJ2-7; size: few; CDR3: CASSRVVSEQYF; DNA: TGTGCCAGCTCCAGGGTCGTGAGCGAGCAGTACTTC
V: TRBV30; D: NA; J: TRBJ2-7; size: NA; CDR3: CAWRGRKTHEQYF; DNA: TGTGCCTGGAGAGGAAGGAAGACTCACGAGCAGTACTTC
V: TRBV6-5; D: TRBD2; J: TRBJ2-1; size: NA; CDR3: CASSTGASGHNEQFF; DNA: TGTGCCAGCAGCACTGGGGCTAGCGGACACAATGAGCAGTTCTTC
V: TRBV4-1; D: NA; J: TRBJ2-1; size: NA; CDR3: CASSQIPPQGNEQFF; DNA: TGCGCCAGCAGCCAGATTCCTCCACAGGGAAATGAGCAGTTCTTC
V: TRBV5-4; D: TRBD2; J: TRBJ2-2; size: NA; CDR3: CASSRSAGGGTGELFF; DNA: TGTGCCAGCAGCCGGTCAGCGGGCGGGGGCACCGGGGAGCTGTTTTTT
V: TRBV6-5; D: NA; J: TRBJ2-2; size: NA; CDR3: CASRANRDVGELFF; DNA: TGTGCCAGCAGGGCTAACAGGGATGTCGGGGAGCTGTTTTTT
V: TRBV29-1; D: NA; J: TRBJ2-3; size: NA; CDR3: CSVLSGSTDTQYF; DNA: TGCAGCGTCTTGTCCGGGAGCACAGATACGCAGTATTTT
V: TRBV18; D: NA; J: TRBJ1-4; size: NA; CDR3: CASSPTQELFF; DNA: TGTGCCAGCTCCCCGACACAAGAACTGTTTTTT
V: TRBV5-1; D: NA; J: TRBJ2-3; size: NA; CDR3: CASSRGDSTSTDTQYF; DNA: TGCGCCAGCAGCCGCGGGGACAGCACTAGCACAGATACGCAGTATTTT
V: TRBV7-3; D: TRBD1; J: TRBJ1-2; size: NA; CDR3: CASSLGPHGQAPYGYTF; DNA: TGTGCCAGCAGCTTAGGACCCCACGGACAGGCCCCATATGGCTACACCTTC
V: TRBV7-9; D: NA; J: TRBJ1-5; size: NA; CDR3: CASSSSISSNQPQHF; DNA: TGTGCCAGCAGCTCCTCCATTAGTAGCAATCAGCCCCAGCATTTT
V: TRBV18; D: TRBD1; J: TRBJ2-2; size: NA; CDR3: CASSPRQGPNTGELFF; DNA: TGTGCCAGCTCACCCAGACAGGGCCCTAACACCGGGGAGCTGTTTTTT
V: TRBV28; D: NA; J: TRBJ2-7; size: NA; CDR3: CASRLEGGYEQYF; DNA: TGTGCCAGCCGGCTGGAGGGGGGCTACGAGCAGTACTTC
V: TRBV29-1; D: TRBD1; J: TRBJ1-4; size: NA; CDR3: CSATGGQAGEKLFF; DNA: TGCAGTGCCACCGGGGGACAGGCCGGGGAAAAACTGTTTTTT
V: TRBV19; D: NA; J: TRBJ2-1; size: few; CDR3: CASSMRTQSSYNEQFF; DNA: TGTGCCAGTAGTATGCGGACACAAAGCTCCTACAATGAGCAGTTCTTC
V: TRBV7-9; D: TRBD1; J: TRBJ1-4; size: NA; CDR3: CASSQGQGREKLFF; DNA: TGTGCCAGCAGCCAGGGACAGGGTCGTGAAAAACTGTTTTTT